Reported below is one T cell receptor beta chain. This clone was recorded a few times. Its antigen remains undetermined. No much larger clone exists at a distance of one base, and base qualities are not known. These data originate in a study of CD8+ T cells in alopecia areata (dated by TCRdb to the late 2010s). For the study in its entirety: In both human patients and the C3H/HeJ mouse model, the study applied high-throughput TCRbeta sequencing to look at T cell clonal expansion in alopecia areata. Amplification of TCRbeta CDR3 regions was done by immunoSEQ multiplex PCR using 35 Vbeta forward primers and 13 Jbeta reverse primers. Scalp clonality was compared among normal scalp (n=4), patchy alopecia areata scalp (n=8), and alopecia totalis/universalis scalp (n=8). Human TCRbeta sequencing covered scalp tissue and sorted CD4+ and CD8+ peripheral blood T cells from patchy and totalis/universalis alopecia areata patients and healthy controls. RNA was extracted with the PAXgene miRNA kit for fixed scalp, the miRNeasy kit for PBMCs, and the RNeasy kit for mouse skin. What the study reported, not specific to this receptor: Higher clonality and more expanded CD8+ clones were observed in lesional scalp than in normal scalp, particularly in alopecia totalis/universalis, a finding suggestive of antigenic drive. Shared TCR sequences between patients were less evident than in mice, which may be partly attributable to HLA diversity in the patient population. Resident alphabeta T cells in normal human skin are also sequenced, complicating scalp TCR repertoire analysis, unlike mouse skin dominated by gammadelta T cells.

Lesional scalp punch biopsies and peripheral blood were obtained from alopecia areata patients. PBMCs were isolated by density centrifugation and stained for CD3, CD4 and CD8, and CD4+ and CD8+ T cells were sorted on a FACSAria. Alopecia areata patients who were not treated were recruited through a multicenter biomarker study. In a handful of patients from the biomarker study, blood CD8+ T cells were sorted further into NKG2D-low and NKG2D-high fractions. The library was made by the immunoSEQ multiplex PCR assay. For TCR sequencing, RNA was extracted from every sample and reverse transcribed into cDNA to serve as template. SuperScript III was used for first-strand cDNA synthesis, primed with a 2:1 mix of oligo-dT and random hexamers. A synthetic immune receptor repertoire was used to measure amplification bias, and any remaining bias was corrected computationally. Regarding the original processing steps: Raw reads were preprocessed for error removal, and CDR3 was defined according to IMGT conventions as running from the conserved cysteine to phenylalanine. Clonality was calculated as 1 minus Shannon entropy normalized by log2 of the number of productive unique TCRs. CD4 or CD8 identity of scalp clones was inferred by cross-referencing scalp TCRbeta sequences with sorted blood CD4 and CD8 repertoires. The immuneACCESS repertoire file appears here via TCRdb, limited to in-frame rearrangements. These files lack a portion of the clones; in checked studies, under half of the deficit traces to unresolved V genes, and the cause of the others is not known. The V and J calls and the clone size are those of that table, but D and trimming were determined from the DNA. In this sample the table shows 95,000 to 150,000 clones, approximately 47% of which occur a single time. The ten largest clonotypes hold approximately 10% of the sample.

Via the germline V gene, CDR1 is SQVTM and CDR2 ANQGSEA. The CDR3 runs 14 residues from the cysteine to the phenylalanine. Only the CDR3 part of the read is kept: 42 bases, read in frame from the first base. The germline V and J ends show losses of 3 bases and 2 bases respectively, and no gene match explains 2 bases of the junction. The source material was NKG2D-low CD8+ T cells sorted from blood. Reading the label with the study, this specimen's cell subset or site is: sorted CD8+ NKG2D-low blood T cells. The receptor was isolated from a human donor with alopecia areata. The chain is made from TRBV29-1 and TRBJ2-1, and TRBD2 aligns with 9 junction nucleotides. The encoded CDR3 is CSVDLAGAYNEQFF. The nucleotide sequence is given as TGCAGCGTTGATTTAGCGGGAGCCTACAATGAGCAGTTCTTC.